The 17 T cell receptor beta chains presented below share a single source sample, sequenced in a study of cytomegalovirus exposure and HLA in healthy donors. The study ran its PCR with 60 Vbeta and 13 Jbeta primers. The data were produced by immunoSEQ multiplex PCR, yet TCRdb's version contains in-frame clones alone and is incomplete. This sample carries under 300,000 clones, 75% to 85% of them seen once, and the ten largest clones take less than 8.5%. Material: PBMCs. Source of these receptors: a woman aged 60-70 years in good health and CMV-seropositive.

V usage is TRBV6-5 and J usage is TRBJ2-1, with D maybe TRBD2 (5 bases). Trimming left V 2 bases short and J 8 bases short, with 13 bases between. The germline CDR1 and CDR2 sequences are MNHEY and SVGAGI. This CDR3 comprises 14 residues. The CDR3, as DNA: TGTGCCAGCAGTTACGTAGCGAGATCATATGAGCAGTTCTTC. This encodes CASSYVARSYEQFF.

The V gene is TRBV5-5, the J gene TRBJ1-2, with D tentatively TRBD1 (5 bases). Germline assignment: CDR1 SGHKS and CDR2 YYEKEE (reference sequence). With 0 bases removed from V and 3 bases from J, the gap between germline ends came to 12 bases. The CDR3 is made up of 15 amino acids. The CDR3, as DNA: TGTGCCAGCAGCTTGGTCCCGGGGGATGACTATGGCTACACCTTC. Translation gives CASSLVPGDDYGYTF.

The V and J genes are TRBV30 and TRBJ1-2, with TRBD1 as a possible D gene (6 bases). The germline V and J ends were trimmed by 1 base and 4 bases, with 22 bases remaining between them. Germline V gives CDR1 GTSNPN, CDR2 SVGIG (reference sequence). There are 17 residues in the CDR3. The CDR3 region is CAWSASGQWAGVYGYTF. Written as DNA, the CDR3 is TGTGCCTGGAGTGCGTCGGGTCAGTGGGCAGGGGTCTATGGCTACACCTTC.

The chain links TRBV5-1 to TRBJ1-4; 11 nucleotides agree with TRBD1. Germline CDR1 is SGHRS and CDR2 is YFSETQ. With V trimmed by 4 bases and J by 3 bases, 11 bases remained unmatched. The length of the CDR3 is 18 residues. The CDR3: CASSLGGTGGVPNEKLFF. CDR3 bases: TGCGCCAGCAGCCTCGGAGGGACAGGGGGAGTACCTAATGAAAAACTGTTTTTT. The complete variable domain, with remaining parts taken from reference TRBV5-1 and TRBJ1-4, reads KAGVTQTPRYLIKTRGQQVTLSCSPISGHRSVSWYQQTPGQGLQFLFEYFSETQRNKGNFPGRFSGRQFSNSRSEMNVSTLELGDSALYLCASSLGGTGGVPNEKLFFGSGTQLSVL.

The rearrangement links TRBV19 to TRBJ2-5; D is possibly TRBD2 (5 bases). The CDR3 runs to 16 residues. Germline CDR1 is LNHDA and CDR2 is SQIVND (reference sequence). V lost 3 bases and J 4 bases, leaving 18 bases between the germline ends. The CDR3 nucleotides read TGTGCCAGTAGTATTGGGTGGGAGAGTGGTGTAGAGACCCAGTACTTC. Translating it yields CASSIGWESGVETQYF.

This sequence joins TRBV25-1 and TRBJ2-4, with TRBD1 matching over 8 bases. The CDR3 has 15 amino acids. Germline CDR1 reads MGHDK; CDR2 reads SYGVNS. The ends lost 5 bases at V and 7 bases at J; junction bases unmatched: 10. The CDR3 region has the DNA TGTGCCAGCAGTCCAGGGGGCAAAAGGAGTAACATTCAGTACTTC. Its protein is CASSPGGKRSNIQYF.

This chain links TRBV6-5 with TRBJ1-2, with D unclear. Germline CDR1 is MNHEY and CDR2 is SVGAGI. The V gene lost 8 bases and the J gene lost 0 bases, with 16 bases spanning the gap. The CDR3 totals 15 residues. The CDR3 DNA is TGTGCCAGCTCACCCGCAGCGGCTGCTAACTATGGCTACACCTTC. This encodes CASSPAAAANYGYTF.

The gene calls are TRBV27 and TRBJ2-1, with D possibly being TRBD1 (6 bases). Germline V CDR1 and CDR2: MNHEY, SMNVEV (reference sequence). The germline V and J ends were trimmed by 4 bases and 3 bases, with 7 bases remaining between them. The CDR3 extends over 13 amino acids. The CDR3 sequence is CASSWGHYNEQFF. CDR3 coding DNA: TGTGCCAGCAGTTGGGGACACTACAATGAGCAGTTCTTC.

The CDR3 nucleotides read TGTGCCAGCAGTCGAGCGGACTCCTACGAGCAGTACTTC. Amino acid sequence: CASSRADSYEQYF. The rearrangement links TRBV27 to TRBJ2-7, with a possible D match to TRBD2 (5 bases). Trimming cost V 5 bases and J 0 bases, with 8 bases left between them. This CDR3 is 13 amino acids long. CDR1 is MNHEY, CDR2 SMNVEV, per germline (reference sequence).

This chain joins TRBV9 and TRBJ2-7, with 10 nucleotides matching TRBD2. The germline CDR1 and CDR2 sequences are SGDLS and YYNGEE. This CDR3 spans 18 amino acids. V was clipped by 0 bases and J by 0 bases; unmatched bases: 9. For the CDR3, the DNA is TGTGCCAGCAGCGTAGGTCTAGCGGGAGCCCCCCTCTCCTACGAGCAGTACTTC. Translation: CASSVGLAGAPLSYEQYF.

The chain couples TRBV6-5 to TRBJ1-4; TRBD1 matches at 7 bases. This CDR3 has 15 residues. V lost 6 bases, J lost 4 bases, and 8 bases stayed unmatched. The germline gives CDR1 MNHEY, CDR2 SVGAGI. In nucleotides, the CDR3 is TGTGCCAGCAGAGCAGGGACAGCTAATAATGAAAAACTGTTTTTT. It translates to CASRAGTANNEKLFF.

V and J are TRBV21-1 and TRBJ2-7; the listed D gene, TRBD2, was not tested against the DNA. TRBV21-1 is designated a pseudogene. CDR3 size: 15 residues. The CDR3 DNA reads TGTGCCAGCATCGGGAGGGCATGTAACACCTACGAGCAGTACTTC. It yields the protein CASIGRACNTYEQYF.

This chain links TRBV10-3 with TRBJ2-1; D is possibly TRBD2 (5 bases). CDR1 ENHRY and CDR2 SYGVKD come from the germline V gene. Trimming took off 6 bases at V and 0 bases at J, with 12 bases between the two ends. This CDR3 comprises 15 residues. The CDR3 DNA follows: TGTGCCATCAGCTCAGCGGAAATCTCCTACAATGAGCAGTTCTTC. Translation gives CAISSAEISYNEQFF.

The V and J genes are TRBV27 and TRBJ1-2; 7 bases fit TRBD1. This CDR3 has 14 residues. J lost 8 bases, V lost 6 bases, and 12 bases had no gene match. CDR1 and CDR2 (germline): MNHEY, SMNVEV (reference sequence). This CDR3 reads CASSPRQGFLGYTF. In DNA, the CDR3 is TGTGCCAGCAGCCCCAGACAGGGCTTCTTAGGCTACACCTTC.

The rearrangement links TRBV7-2 to TRBJ1-1; 7 bases match TRBD1. Trimming took 2 bases from V and 7 from J; bases not matched to a gene: 10. Looked up from germline, CDR1 is SGHTA and CDR2 is FQGNSA. This CDR3 comprises 15 residues. In nucleotides, the CDR3 is TGTGCCAGCAGCTTAAGACAGGGCGGAATCATTGAAGCTTTCTTT. Its translation is CASSLRQGGIIEAFF.

The V and J genes are TRBV27 and TRBJ1-4; 7 bases are shared with TRBD1. The junction had 12 bases not matched to a gene; V was cut back by 4 bases and J by 10 bases. The length of the CDR3 is 15 residues. Germline V gene data show CDR1 as MNHEY and CDR2 as SMNVEV (reference sequence). The CDR3 nucleotides are TGTGCCAGCAGTTCCACGGGACAGTTTGAAGGAAAACTGTTTTTT. Its protein product is CASSSTGQFEGKLFF.

Turning to this clone: A read error may produce the germline difference seen at one junction end. This rearrangement joins TRBV6-6 to TRBJ2-7, with D possibly TRBD1 on 5 matching bases. The CDR3 loop spans 13 amino acids. Germline lookup yields CDR1 MNHNY and CDR2 SVGAGI (reference sequence). The chain's CDR3 is CASSSDRRQKGNF. CDR3 coding DNA: TGTGCCAGCAGTTCCGACAGACGGCAAAAGGGGAACTTC.